This TCR beta chain was sequenced for a study of cytomegalovirus exposure and HLA in healthy donors. The CDR3 runs to 15 residues. V was pared by 0 bases and J by 0 bases, with 6 bases between. Germline assignment: CDR1 SEHNR and CDR2 FQNEAQ (reference sequence). A multiplex PCR was run with 60 Vbeta primers and 13 Jbeta primers. Assay used: immunoSEQ multiplex PCR; TCRdb lists only in-frame clones, some missing. The sample contains tens of thousands of clones, 78% of which appear only once. The chain links TRBV7-9 to TRBJ2-4, with a possible D match to TRBD1 (5 bases). The source material was PBMCs. The TCR comes from a male donor in good health and CMV-seropositive. The CDR3 is CASSLAGLAKNIQYF. CDR3 DNA sequence: TGTGCCAGCAGCTTAGCGGGGCTAGCCAAAAACATTCAGTACTTC.